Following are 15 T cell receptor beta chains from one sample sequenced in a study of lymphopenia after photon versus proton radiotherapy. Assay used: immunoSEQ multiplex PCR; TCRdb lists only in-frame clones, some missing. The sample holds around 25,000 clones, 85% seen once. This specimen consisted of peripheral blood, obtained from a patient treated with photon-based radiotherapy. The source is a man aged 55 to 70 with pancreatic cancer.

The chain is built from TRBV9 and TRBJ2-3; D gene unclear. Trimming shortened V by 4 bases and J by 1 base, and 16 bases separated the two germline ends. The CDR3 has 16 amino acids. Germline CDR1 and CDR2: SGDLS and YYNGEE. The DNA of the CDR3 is TGTGCCAGCAGCCCATCACCACTGACGGGCACAGATACGCAGTATTTT. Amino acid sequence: CASSPSPLTGTDTQYF.

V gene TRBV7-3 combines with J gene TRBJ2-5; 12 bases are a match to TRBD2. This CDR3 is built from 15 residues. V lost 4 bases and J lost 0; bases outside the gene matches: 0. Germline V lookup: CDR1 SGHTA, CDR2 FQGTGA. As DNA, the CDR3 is TGTGCCAGCAGCTGGACTAGCGGGGACCAAGAGACCCAGTACTTC. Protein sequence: CASSWTSGDQETQYF.

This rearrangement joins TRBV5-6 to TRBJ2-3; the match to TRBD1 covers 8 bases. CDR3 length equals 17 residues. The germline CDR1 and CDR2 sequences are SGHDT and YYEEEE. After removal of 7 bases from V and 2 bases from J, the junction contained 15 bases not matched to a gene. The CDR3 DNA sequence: TGTGCCAGCCAGCTTGACCGCGGACAGGGACTCACAGATACGCAGTATTTT. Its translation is CASQLDRGQGLTDTQYF.

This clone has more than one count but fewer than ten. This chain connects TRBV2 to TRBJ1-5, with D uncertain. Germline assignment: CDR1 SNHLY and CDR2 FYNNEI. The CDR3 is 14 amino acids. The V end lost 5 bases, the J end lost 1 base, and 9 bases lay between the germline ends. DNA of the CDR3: TGTGCCAGCAGTCCCCGGATGAGCAATCAGCCCCAGCATTTT. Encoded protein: CASSPRMSNQPQHF.

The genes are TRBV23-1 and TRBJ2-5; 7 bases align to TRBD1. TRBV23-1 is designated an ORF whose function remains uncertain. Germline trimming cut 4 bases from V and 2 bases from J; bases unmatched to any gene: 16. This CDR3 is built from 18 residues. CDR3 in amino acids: CASSPTANKQGIQETQYF. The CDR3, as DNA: TGCGCCAGCAGTCCAACCGCGAACAAACAGGGGATACAAGAGACCCAGTACTTC.

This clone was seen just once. The CDR3 reads CASSLGTELYGYTF. DNA of the CDR3: TGTGCCAGCAGCTTAGGTACAGAACTCTATGGCTACACCTTC. The chain links TRBV5-6 to TRBJ1-2; D not certain. This CDR3 region has 14 residues. The germline gives CDR1 SGHDT, CDR2 YYEEEE. Trimming shortened V by 2 bases and J by 4 bases, and 12 bases separated the two germline ends. Drawing the rest from reference TRBV5-6 and TRBJ1-2, the complete variable domain is DAGVTQSPTHLIKTRGQQVTLRCSPKSGHDTVSWYQQALGQGPQFIFQYYEEEERQRGNFPDRFSGHQFPNYSSELNVNALLLGDSALYLCASSLGTELYGYTFGSGTRLTVV.

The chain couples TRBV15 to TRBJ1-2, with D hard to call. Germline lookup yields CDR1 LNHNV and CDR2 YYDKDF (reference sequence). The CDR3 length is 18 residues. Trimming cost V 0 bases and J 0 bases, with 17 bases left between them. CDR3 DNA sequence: TGTGCCACCAGCAGAGATCTTTGGATTCCCGAAGCTAACTATGGCTACACCTTC. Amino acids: CATSRDLWIPEANYGYTF.

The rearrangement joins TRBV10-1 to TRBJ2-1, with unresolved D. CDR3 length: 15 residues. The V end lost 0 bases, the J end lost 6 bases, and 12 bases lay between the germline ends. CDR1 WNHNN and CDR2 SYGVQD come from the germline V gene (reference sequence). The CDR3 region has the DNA TGCGCCAGCAGTGAGTCGCCGGGCCGAGTCAATGAGCAGTTCTTC. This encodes CASSESPGRVNEQFF.

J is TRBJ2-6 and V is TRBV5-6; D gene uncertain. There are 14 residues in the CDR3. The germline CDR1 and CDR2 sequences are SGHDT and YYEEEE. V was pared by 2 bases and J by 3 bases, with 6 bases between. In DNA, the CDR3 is TGTGCCAGCAGCTTTTTGGTTGGGGCCAACGTCCTGACTTTC. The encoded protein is CASSFLVGANVLTF.

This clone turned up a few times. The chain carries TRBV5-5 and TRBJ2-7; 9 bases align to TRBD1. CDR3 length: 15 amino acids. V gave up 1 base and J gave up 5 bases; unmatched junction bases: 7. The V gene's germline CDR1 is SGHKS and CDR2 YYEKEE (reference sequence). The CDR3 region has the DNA TGTGCCAGCAGCTTGCCGGGACAGGGTATCCACGAGCAGTACTTC. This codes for CASSLPGQGIHEQYF.

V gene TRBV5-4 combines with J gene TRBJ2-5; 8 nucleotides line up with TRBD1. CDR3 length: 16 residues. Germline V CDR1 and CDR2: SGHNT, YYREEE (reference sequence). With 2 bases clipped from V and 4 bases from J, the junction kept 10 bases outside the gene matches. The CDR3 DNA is TGTGCCAGCAGCTTAGGGACAGGTGGGGTGGGAGAGACCCAGTACTTC. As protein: CASSLGTGGVGETQYF.

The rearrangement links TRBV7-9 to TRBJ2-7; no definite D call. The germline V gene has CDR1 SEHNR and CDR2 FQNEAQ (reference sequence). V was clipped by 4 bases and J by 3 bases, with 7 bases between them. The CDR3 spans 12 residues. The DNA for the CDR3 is TGTGCCAGCAGCTCTCATCACTACGAGCAGTACTTC. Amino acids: CASSSHHYEQYF.

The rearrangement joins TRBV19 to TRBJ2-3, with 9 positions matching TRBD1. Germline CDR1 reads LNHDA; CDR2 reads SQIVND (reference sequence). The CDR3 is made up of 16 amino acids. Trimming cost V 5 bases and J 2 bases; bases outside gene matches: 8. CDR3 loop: CASSGRDRAYTDTQYF. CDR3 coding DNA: TGTGCCAGTAGTGGACGGGACAGGGCCTACACAGATACGCAGTATTTT.

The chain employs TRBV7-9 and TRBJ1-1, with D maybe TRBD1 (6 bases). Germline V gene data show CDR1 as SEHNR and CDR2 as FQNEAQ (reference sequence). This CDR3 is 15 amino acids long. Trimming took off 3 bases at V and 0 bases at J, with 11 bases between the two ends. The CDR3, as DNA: TGTGCCAGCAGCTTTCGGACAGCTATGAACACTGAAGCTTTCTTT. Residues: CASSFRTAMNTEAFF.

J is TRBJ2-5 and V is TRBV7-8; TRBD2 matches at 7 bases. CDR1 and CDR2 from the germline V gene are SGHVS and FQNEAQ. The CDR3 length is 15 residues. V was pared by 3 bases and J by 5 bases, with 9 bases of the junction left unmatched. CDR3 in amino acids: CASSLQRGRVETQYF. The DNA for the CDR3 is TGTGCCAGCAGCTTGCAGCGGGGCCGGGTTGAGACCCAGTACTTC.